A selection of T cell receptor beta chains follows, all from one sample in a study of T cell responses to AZD1222 COVID-19 vaccine. Sequencing was performed with immunoSEQ multiplex PCR; in TCRdb, only in-frame clones are kept and a portion is missing. Here the sample spans 99,000 or so clones, about nine tenths being singletons. This sample comprised peripheral blood, obtained 28 days after the second dose of the MenACWY control vaccine. Source of these receptors: an adult who received the MenACWY meningococcal vaccine as a control. The CDR3 runs from the conserved cysteine through the conserved F or W. A D gene is named only where the DNA matches it firmly. Size values are once, few and many counts, or a class for expanded clones, and some rows have none.

DNA | CDR3 | J | D | V | size
TGTGCCAGCAGCGTTGAACAGGGGATTGGCTACACCTTC | CASSVEQGIGYTF | TRBJ1-2 | TRBD1 | TRBV9 | -
TGCGCCAGCAGCCAAGATATAACGGGGGCAACTAATGAAAAACTGTTTTTT | CASSQDITGATNEKLFF | TRBJ1-4 | - | TRBV4-3 | -
TGTGCCAGCAGTGAAGGCTTGGGCAGGCGGGAAGCTTTCTTT | CASSEGLGRREAFF | TRBJ1-1 | - | TRBV6-1 | -
TGCGCCAGCAGCTTGCCCTGGACTAGCGGGAATGAGCAGTTCTTC | CASSLPWTSGNEQFF | TRBJ2-1 | TRBD2 | TRBV5-1 | -
TGCGCCAGCAGCAGGACAGGGGGCGCGGCTAACTATGGCTACACCTTC | CASSRTGGAANYGYTF | TRBJ1-2 | TRBD1 | TRBV5-1 | -
TGTGCCAGCAGCCCCGGGGGGAACACTGAAGCTTTCTTT | CASSPGGNTEAFF | TRBJ1-1 | - | TRBV7-6 | -
TGTGCCAGCAGTTTAGAGGGGCTCCCCTACGAGCAGTACTTC | CASSLEGLPYEQYF | TRBJ2-7 | - | TRBV28 | once
TGTGCCAGTAGTCCGGTTGGAAGCAATCAGCCCCAGCATTTT | CASSPVGSNQPQHF | TRBJ1-5 | - | TRBV19 | few
TGTGCCAGCAGTTTATTGGGGGGAGATAGCAATCAGCCCCAGCATTTT | CASSLLGGDSNQPQHF | TRBJ1-5 | - | TRBV28 | -
TGTGCCAGCAGTTTAGAGGGGAGGCAGCCCCAGCATTTT | CASSLEGRQPQHF | TRBJ1-5 | - | TRBV6-5 | -
TGCGCCAGCACCGTACTAGCGGGGAGTACAGATACGCAGTATTTT | CASTVLAGSTDTQYF | TRBJ2-3 | TRBD2 | TRBV10-2 | -
TGTGCCAGCAGCCTCCAGGTGAACACTGAAGCTTTCTTT | CASSLQVNTEAFF | TRBJ1-1 | - | TRBV3-1/TRBV3-2 | -
TGCGCCAGCAGCCTGGACAGAATCTTCACAGATACGCAGTATTTT | CASSLDRIFTDTQYF | TRBJ2-3 | - | TRBV5-1 | -
TGTGCCAGCTCACCGGTATCTCGGGGGATCTTGGCTGGAAACACCATATATTTT | CASSPVSRGILAGNTIYF | TRBJ1-3 | - | TRBV18 | -
TGTGCCAGCAGCTTTGACAGGGGGTTCTACAATGAGCAGTTCTTC | CASSFDRGFYNEQFF | TRBJ2-1 | TRBD1 | TRBV7-9 | once
TGTGCCAGCAGCTTATACGGGGGGCGGCTCGAGCAGTACTTC | CASSLYGGRLEQYF | TRBJ2-7 | - | TRBV7-8 | few
TGTGCCAGTAGTATAGGGAGGGGTCAGCCCCAGCATTTT | CASSIGRGQPQHF | TRBJ1-5 | - | TRBV19 | few
TGTGCCAGCTCACCACAGGGGGCAAGGACTGAAGCTTTCTTT | CASSPQGARTEAFF | TRBJ1-1 | TRBD1 | TRBV18 | few
TGTGCCAGCAGTCGACTCGTGGCAGATGAAAAACTGTTTTTT | CASSRLVADEKLFF | TRBJ1-4 | - | TRBV7-9 | -
TGTGCCAGTAGTATAGCACAGGTCCGTCGTGGCTACACCTTC | CASSIAQVRRGYTF | TRBJ1-2 | - | TRBV19 | few
TGTGCCAGCAGTGATCCCACCCCGACAGTCGGCGAGCAGTACTTC | CASSDPTPTVGEQYF | TRBJ2-7 | - | TRBV6-1 | -
TGTGCCAGCAGCCAAGATAGCGGGAACACCGGGGAGCTGTTTTTT | CASSQDSGNTGELFF | TRBJ2-2 | - | TRBV3-1/TRBV3-2 | many
TGCGCCAGTGGGACAGGCCACTCCTACGAGCAGTACTTC | CASGTGHSYEQYF | TRBJ2-7 | TRBD1 | TRBV10-2 | -
TGTGCCAGCAGCTTAATGGTGGGGGGCTTCACAGATACGCAGTATTTT | CASSLMVGGFTDTQYF | TRBJ2-3 | - | TRBV11-2 | -
TGTGCCAGCTCCGTGCCGGGTAGCGGGGCAGATACGCAGTATTTT | CASSVPGSGADTQYF | TRBJ2-3 | TRBD2 | TRBV18 | -
TGTGCCAGCAGTTTGAGATACGGCGGGGTGACTCAACACTACGAGCAGTACTTC | CASSLRYGGVTQHYEQYF | TRBJ2-7 | - | TRBV27 | -
TGTGCCAGCTCACCACCGGAAAGGACTGAAAAACTGTTTTTT | CASSPPERTEKLFF | TRBJ1-4 | - | TRBV18 | -
TGTGCCAGCAGCCCGCAGGGGGTCCTTAATTCACCCCTCCACTTT | CASSPQGVLNSPLHF | TRBJ1-6 | TRBD1 | TRBV5-4 | -
TGTGCCAGTAGTATAGGAGGGGGCGGCCCTGAAGCTTTCTTT | CASSIGGGGPEAFF | TRBJ1-1 | TRBD1 | TRBV19 | -
TGCGCCAGCGGGATAAGGGACAATGAAAAACTGTTTTTT | CASGIRDNEKLFF | TRBJ1-4 | - | TRBV5-1 | once
TGTGCCAGCCTTCCGGGACACCAAGCCTACAATGAGCAGTTCTTC | CASLPGHQAYNEQFF | TRBJ2-1 | - | TRBV19 | -
TGTGCCTGGACCCAGAAGGGGGCGAGGTCACCCCTCCACTTT | CAWTQKGARSPLHF | TRBJ1-6 | TRBD1 | TRBV30 | -
TGTGCCAGCAGCTTAACCGGGACGTCGAATTCACCCCTCCACTTT | CASSLTGTSNSPLHF | TRBJ1-6 | - | TRBV7-2 | -
TGTGCCATAAAAAGCCCCCTACTGAACACTGAAGCTTTCTTT | CAIKSPLLNTEAFF | TRBJ1-1 | - | TRBV10-3 | -
TGTGCCAGCTCACCATTTGCTGGGGAGACCTACGAGCAGTACTTC | CASSPFAGETYEQYF | TRBJ2-7 | - | TRBV18 | once
TGTGCCATCAGTCGGACTAGCGGGGGGCTCAGCACAGATACGCAGTATTTT | CAISRTSGGLSTDTQYF | TRBJ2-3 | TRBD2 | TRBV10-3 | -
TGCGCCAGCAGCCAGTGGGGTCAGCAAGAGACCCAGTACTTC | CASSQWGQQETQYF | TRBJ2-5 | - | TRBV4-3 | -
TGTGCCAGTATATCGACGGACAGGGACACTGAAGCTTTCTTT | CASISTDRDTEAFF | TRBJ1-1 | TRBD1 | TRBV19 | -
TGTGCCAGTAGTACCACAGGGAGCGGCAATCAGCCCCAGCATTTT | CASSTTGSGNQPQHF | TRBJ1-5 | - | TRBV19 | -
TGTGCCAGCAGGGACGGTATCGATACGCAGTATTTT | CASRDGIDTQYF | TRBJ2-3 | - | TRBV3-1/TRBV3-2 | -
TGTGCCATCTCAGGGCGCGAGCCCTTTTCTAGCACAGATACGCAGTATTTT | CAISGREPFSSTDTQYF | TRBJ2-3 | - | TRBV10-3 | -
TGCGCCAGCAGCCAGTCCCTGCCGGGCCCTGGGACTCTCTACGAGCAGTACTTC | CASSQSLPGPGTLYEQYF | TRBJ2-7 | - | TRBV4-3 | -
TGCGCCAGCAGCCAAGACGGGACAGGGTATGAAAAACTGTTTTTT | CASSQDGTGYEKLFF | TRBJ1-4 | TRBD1 | TRBV4-1 | -